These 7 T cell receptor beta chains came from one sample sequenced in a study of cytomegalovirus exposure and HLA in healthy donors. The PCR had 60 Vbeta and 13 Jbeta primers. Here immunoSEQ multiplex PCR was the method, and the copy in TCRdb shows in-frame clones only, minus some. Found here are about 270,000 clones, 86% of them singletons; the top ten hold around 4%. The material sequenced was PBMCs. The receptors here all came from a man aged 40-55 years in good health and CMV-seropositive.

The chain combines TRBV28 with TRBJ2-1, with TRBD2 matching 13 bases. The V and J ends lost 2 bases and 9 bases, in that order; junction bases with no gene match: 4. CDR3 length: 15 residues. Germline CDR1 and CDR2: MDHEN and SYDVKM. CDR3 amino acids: CASSLGLAGVAEQFF. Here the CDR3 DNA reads TGTGCCAGCAGTTTAGGACTAGCGGGAGTCGCTGAGCAGTTCTTC.

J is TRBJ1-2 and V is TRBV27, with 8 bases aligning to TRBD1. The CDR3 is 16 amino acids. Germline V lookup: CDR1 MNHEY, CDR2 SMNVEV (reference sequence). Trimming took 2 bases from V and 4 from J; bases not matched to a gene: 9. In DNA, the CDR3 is TGTGCCAGCAGTTTAAGGCCCGGGACAGGAATCTATGGCTACACCTTC. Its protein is CASSLRPGTGIYGYTF.

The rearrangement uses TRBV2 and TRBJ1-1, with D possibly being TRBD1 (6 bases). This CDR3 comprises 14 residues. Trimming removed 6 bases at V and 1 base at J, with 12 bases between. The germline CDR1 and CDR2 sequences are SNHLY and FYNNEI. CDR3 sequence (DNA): TGTGCCAGCAGCTTCCTGGGACAGAACACTGAAGCTTTCTTT. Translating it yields CASSFLGQNTEAFF. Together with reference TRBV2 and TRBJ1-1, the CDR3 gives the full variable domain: EPEVTQTPSHQVTQMGQEVILRCVPISNHLYFYWYRQILGQKVEFLVSFYNNEISEKSEIFDDQFSVERPDGSNFTLKIRSTKLEDSAMYFCASSFLGQNTEAFFGQGTRLTVV.

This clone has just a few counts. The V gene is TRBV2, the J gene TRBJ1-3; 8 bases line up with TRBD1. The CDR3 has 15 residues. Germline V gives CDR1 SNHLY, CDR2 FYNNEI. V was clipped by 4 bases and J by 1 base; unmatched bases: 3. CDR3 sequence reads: CASSAGGPSGNTIYF. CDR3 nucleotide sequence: TGTGCCAGCAGTGCAGGGGGCCCGTCTGGAAACACCATATATTTT.

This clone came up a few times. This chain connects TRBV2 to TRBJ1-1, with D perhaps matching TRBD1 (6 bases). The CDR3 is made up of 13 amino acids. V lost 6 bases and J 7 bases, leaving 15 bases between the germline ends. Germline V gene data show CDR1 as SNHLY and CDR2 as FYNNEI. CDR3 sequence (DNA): TGTGCCAGCAGGAGGGACATCTTGGGTGAAGCTTTCTTT. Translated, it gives CASRRDILGEAFF.

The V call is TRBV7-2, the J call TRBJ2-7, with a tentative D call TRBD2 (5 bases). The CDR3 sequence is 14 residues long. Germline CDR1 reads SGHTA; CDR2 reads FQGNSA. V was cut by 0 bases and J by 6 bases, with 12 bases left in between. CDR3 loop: CASSLASGVREQYF. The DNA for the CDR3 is TGTGCCAGCAGCTTAGCGTCCGGGGTACGCGAGCAGTACTTC.

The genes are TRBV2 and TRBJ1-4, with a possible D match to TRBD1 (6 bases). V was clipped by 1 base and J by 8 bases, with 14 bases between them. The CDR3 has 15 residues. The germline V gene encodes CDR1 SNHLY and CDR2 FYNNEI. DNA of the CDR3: TGTGCCAGCAGTGAAGGCCAGGGGTCTGGAGAAAAACTGTTTTTT. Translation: CASSEGQGSGEKLFF.